The rows below give T cell receptor beta chains drawn from one sample of a study of blood T cells in healthy people across ages. TCRdb reprocessed the 5' RACE reads with MiXCR, giving one entry per CDR3 protein. The sample records around 870,000 distinct CDR3 sequences, 29% being singletons. Sequencing was performed on blood. The receptors come from a woman aged 80 or over in good health. CDR3s include the opening cysteine and the closing phenylalanine or tryptophan. Each record gives: clone size, D gene, J gene, V gene, CDR3 DNA, CDR3 protein. The D gene is left open where the match is weak. A clone size is listed for some rows: how often the clone was seen (once, few, many), or a class if it is expanded.

size: -
D: TRBD2
J: TRBJ2-3
V: TRBV24-1
DNA: TGTGTCACCAGTGAACCTAGCGGGGATGTAGATACGCAGTATTTT
CDR3: CVTSEPSGDVDTQYF

size: -
D: -
J: TRBJ2-3
V: TRBV7-9
DNA: TGTGCCTGCAGCGATAAACCGGGACCCGGCACAGATACGCAGTATTTT
CDR3: CACSDKPGPGTDTQYF

size: many
D: -
J: TRBJ2-6
V: TRBV19
DNA: TGTGCCAGTAGTATACTATCTGGCTCTGGGGCCAACGTCCTGACTTTC
CDR3: CASSILSGSGANVLTF

size: many
D: -
J: TRBJ2-7
V: TRBV5-1
DNA: TGCGCCAGCAGCTCCGACTACGAGCAGTACTTC
CDR3: CASSSDYEQYF

size: -
D: TRBD2
J: TRBJ2-3
V: TRBV20-1
DNA: TGCAGTGCTAGCGGAGCGGGGGTTAGCACAGATACGCAGTATTTT
CDR3: CSASGAGVSTDTQYF

size: -
D: -
J: TRBJ2-3
V: TRBV12-3/TRBV12-4
DNA: TGTGCCAGCAGTTTAACGCGGAACCCTCTGAGGGGGGTGAGCGCAGATACGCAGTATTTT
CDR3: CASSLTRNPLRGVSADTQYF

size: many
D: -
J: TRBJ1-6
V: TRBV27
DNA: TGTGCCAGCACTCTCTCCAGGGATTCACCCCTCCACTTT
CDR3: CASTLSRDSPLHF

size: many
D: -
J: TRBJ2-1
V: TRBV4-1
DNA: TGCGCCAGCAGCCACCCCGGACGCCGGAACAATGAGCAGTTCTTC
CDR3: CASSHPGRRNNEQFF

size: many
D: TRBD2
J: TRBJ2-7
V: TRBV29-1
DNA: TGCAGCGCCGATAGTAGCGGGGGCTACGAGCAGTACTTC
CDR3: CSADSSGGYEQYF

size: many
D: TRBD1
J: TRBJ1-5
V: TRBV5-5
DNA: TGTGCCAGCAGCTTAGAGACAGGGCGTCAGCCCCAGCATTTT
CDR3: CASSLETGRQPQHF

size: many
D: -
J: TRBJ1-6
V: TRBV19
DNA: TGTGCCAGTAGTCCAAGCTTGGGGTTCGGACCCCTCCACTTT
CDR3: CASSPSLGFGPLHF

size: -
D: -
J: TRBJ1-2
V: TRBV20-1
DNA: TGCAGTACTCTTACAGTGCCTGGTGGCTACACCTTC
CDR3: CSTLTVPGGYTF

size: -
D: -
J: TRBJ1-2
V: TRBV7-2
DNA: TGTGCCAGCAGCCCCCCCGCAGGGTGGAAGGGCTACACCTTC
CDR3: CASSPPAGWKGYTF

size: many
D: -
J: TRBJ2-7
V: TRBV5-1
DNA: TGCGCCAGCAGCTTGGAGTCCGCTTTGGAGCAGTACTTC
CDR3: CASSLESALEQYF

size: many
D: -
J: TRBJ2-5
V: TRBV27
DNA: TGTGCCAGCAGTCGGGTCGGGGGCTGGGAGACCCAGTACTTC
CDR3: CASSRVGGWETQYF

size: many
D: -
J: TRBJ2-3
V: TRBV21-1
DNA: TGTGCCAGCAGCAAAGAGGATGGGCAGATGGGAGATACGCAGTATTTT
CDR3: CASSKEDGQMGDTQYF

size: -
D: -
J: TRBJ1-6
V: TRBV7-2
DNA: TGTGCCAGCAGCTTTCGGACTTCTTCACCCCTCCACTTT
CDR3: CASSFRTSSPLHF

size: many
D: TRBD1
J: TRBJ2-5
V: TRBV6-2/TRBV6-3
DNA: TGTGCCAGCAGTAGGACAGGGGGCTTGGAGACCCAGTACTTC
CDR3: CASSRTGGLETQYF

size: -
D: -
J: TRBJ1-5
V: TRBV6-6
DNA: TGTGCCAGCAGTTACACGGACCAGCCCCAGCATTTT
CDR3: CASSYTDQPQHF

size: many
D: -
J: TRBJ2-5
V: TRBV6-6
DNA: TGTGCCAGCAGTTACGATCAGGCCATGCTCGAGACCCAGTACTTC
CDR3: CASSYDQAMLETQYF

size: -
D: -
J: TRBJ1-2
V: TRBV6-5
DNA: TGTGCCAGCAGTAACTACCAGGGAAGAGATGGCTACACCTTC
CDR3: CASSNYQGRDGYTF

size: -
D: -
J: TRBJ2-2
V: TRBV20-1
DNA: TGCAGTGCTAGACGCACAGGGAGCAACACCGGGGAGCTGTTTTTT
CDR3: CSARRTGSNTGELFF

size: -
D: -
J: TRBJ1-4
V: TRBV7-9
DNA: TGTGCCAGCAGCTTAGACGGGGGCGGAGGTGAAAAACTGTTTTTT
CDR3: CASSLDGGGGEKLFF

size: -
D: -
J: TRBJ2-7
V: TRBV12-3/TRBV12-4
DNA: TGTGCCAGCAGTTTCGGGACTGTAGGTTCAGGATACGAGCAGTACTTC
CDR3: CASSFGTVGSGYEQYF

size: -
D: -
J: TRBJ1-5
V: TRBV6-2/TRBV6-3
DNA: TGTGCCAGCAGTTACCCAGGCCCTGGGCCCCAGCATTTT
CDR3: CASSYPGPGPQHF

size: many
D: TRBD2
J: TRBJ2-1
V: TRBV3-1
DNA: TGTGCCAGCACGTCGGGGGGGGCCCATGAGCAGTTCTTC
CDR3: CASTSGGAHEQFF

size: -
D: TRBD1
J: TRBJ2-1
V: TRBV7-2
DNA: TGTGCCAGCAGCTTCCAGGGGGCTTTTACTCAGTTCTTC
CDR3: CASSFQGAFTQFF

size: many
D: TRBD1
J: TRBJ2-1
V: TRBV12-3/TRBV12-4
DNA: TGTGCCAGCAGCCTCCGGGACAGCAAAAACAATGAGCAGTTCTTC
CDR3: CASSLRDSKNNEQFF

size: -
D: -
J: TRBJ2-1
V: TRBV20-1
DNA: TGCAGTGCTCCAGAGGGGGCGGGAGGCGCAAATGAGCAGTTCTTC
CDR3: CSAPEGAGGANEQFF

size: few
D: TRBD1
J: TRBJ2-1
V: TRBV2
DNA: TGTGCCAGCAGTTGGACGGCCGGGACAGGGGCCTACAATGAGCAGTTCTTC
CDR3: CASSWTAGTGAYNEQFF

size: -
D: -
J: TRBJ2-2
V: TRBV7-9
DNA: TGTGCCAGCAGCCGTCAACAGGGCCCCGGGGAGCTGTTTTTT
CDR3: CASSRQQGPGELFF

size: -
D: TRBD2
J: TRBJ2-3
V: TRBV7-8
DNA: TGTGCCAGCAGCTTACGCGGGGGGGCTGGAGATACGCAGTATTTT
CDR3: CASSLRGGAGDTQYF

size: -
D: TRBD1
J: TRBJ1-5
V: TRBV6-6
DNA: TGTGCCAGCAGAAGCGGGACAGGGGGCGGAAGCAATCAGCCCCAGCATTTT
CDR3: CASRSGTGGGSNQPQHF

size: many
D: -
J: TRBJ2-5
V: TRBV7-7
DNA: TGTGCCAGCAGCTTATCAGGGATGGGAGAGACCCAGTACTTC
CDR3: CASSLSGMGETQYF

size: -
D: -
J: TRBJ2-3
V: TRBV12-3/TRBV12-4
DNA: TGTGCCAGCAGTTTCGGCAGCCCTAGCGCAGATACGGAATATTTT
CDR3: CASSFGSPSADTEYF

size: many
D: -
J: TRBJ2-5
V: TRBV4-3
DNA: TGCGCCAGCAGCCAATTTTGGGGATCCCAACAAGAGACCCAGTACTTC
CDR3: CASSQFWGSQQETQYF

size: few
D: -
J: TRBJ1-2
V: TRBV20-1
DNA: TGCAGTGCTAGAGAATTAGTCTATGGCTACACCTTC
CDR3: CSARELVYGYTF

size: -
D: TRBD1
J: TRBJ1-1
V: TRBV20-1
DNA: TGCAGTGCCCCCAGGGACAGCTATGAAGCTTTCTTT
CDR3: CSAPRDSYEAFF

size: -
D: TRBD1
J: TRBJ1-2
V: TRBV12-3/TRBV12-4
DNA: TGTGCCAGCAGTGACAGGGCCTATGGCTACACCTTC
CDR3: CASSDRAYGYTF

size: many
D: -
J: TRBJ2-7
V: TRBV7-9
DNA: TGTGCCAGCGCTGGGGGGGCAGGGGCCCACGAGCAGTACTTC
CDR3: CASAGGAGAHEQYF

size: -
D: -
J: TRBJ1-5
V: TRBV10-3
DNA: TGTGCCATCAGTACAGATAGCAATCAGCCCCAGCATTTT
CDR3: CAISTDSNQPQHF

size: few
D: TRBD2
J: TRBJ2-3
V: TRBV3-1
DNA: TGTGCCAGCAGCTCTACTAGCGGGGGGGCTTTGGATACGCAGTATTTT
CDR3: CASSSTSGGALDTQYF

size: many
D: -
J: TRBJ2-3
V: TRBV7-8
DNA: TGTGCCAGCAGCTTAGGGACGACTAGTGGAGATACGCAGTATTTT
CDR3: CASSLGTTSGDTQYF

size: -
D: TRBD2
J: TRBJ2-3
V: TRBV5-6
DNA: TGTGCCAGCAGCTGGACTAGCGGGGGGCTGGGGGCAGATACGCAGTATTTT
CDR3: CASSWTSGGLGADTQYF

size: many
D: -
J: TRBJ2-1
V: TRBV6-2/TRBV6-3
DNA: TGTGCCAGCAGTTACGCGGGGAGCTCCTACAATGAGCAGTTCTTC
CDR3: CASSYAGSSYNEQFF

size: few
D: -
J: TRBJ1-1
V: TRBV18
DNA: TGTGCCAGCTCACCTAACCTCGACAGGCCCAACACTGAAGCTTTCTTT
CDR3: CASSPNLDRPNTEAFF